These 20 T cell receptor beta chains were sequenced from one sample in a study of PD-1 blockade in classical Hodgkin lymphoma. Repertoires were generated with immunoSEQ multiplex PCR, while TCRdb's copy carries only in-frame clones and drops some. The sample includes approximately 25,000 clones, around 84% of them seen just once. Autologous stem cell transplantation was followed by relapse in every patient, and brentuximab vedotin exposure varied. With magnetic negative selection, CD4+ T cells were purified from PBMCs that had been thawed. This material consisted of CD4+ T cells from blood, taken at baseline. These receptors were collected from a human donor with classical Hodgkin lymphoma.

Only a few counts were recorded for this clone. The rearrangement links TRBV30 to TRBJ1-5, with D perhaps matching TRBD1 (5 bases). The CDR3 is made up of 13 amino acids. Germline loops: CDR1 GTSNPN, CDR2 SVGIG (reference sequence). The germline V and J ends were trimmed by 2 bases and 6 bases, with 11 bases remaining between them. The CDR3 DNA sequence: TGTGCCTGGAGTTTCAGGGTTGGTCAGCCCCAGCATTTT. This codes for CAWSFRVGQPQHF.

The chain carries TRBV5-1 and TRBJ1-1; perhaps TRBD1 as D (5 bases). The germline CDR1 and CDR2 sequences are SGHRS and YFSETQ. The CDR3 runs 16 residues. V was shortened by 0 bases and J by 0 bases, with 12 bases between the two germline ends. CDR3: CASSLGGTWVNTEAFF. The DNA for the CDR3 is TGCGCCAGCAGCTTGGGCGGGACGTGGGTGAACACTGAAGCTTTCTTT.

This clone came up a few times. The chain has TRBV6-5 and TRBJ2-5, with D maybe TRBD2 (5 bases). CDR1 is MNHEY, CDR2 SVGAGI, per germline. The CDR3 contains 11 residues. V lost 8 bases and J 4 bases, leaving 8 bases between the germline ends. The CDR3, as DNA: TGTGCCAGCGGAGGAGGAGAGACCCAGTACTTC. Its protein is CASGGGETQYF.

This sequence joins TRBV6-5 and TRBJ1-3; D remains unclear. The CDR3 contains 14 residues. V was pared by 0 bases and J by 4 bases, with 7 bases between. CDR1 and CDR2 (germline): MNHEY, SVGAGI. CDR3 sequence reads: CASSYSTRGNTIYF. CDR3 DNA: TGTGCCAGCAGTTACTCGACCAGGGGAAACACCATATATTTT.

The V gene is TRBV7-2, the J gene TRBJ1-3, with unresolved D. The length of the CDR3 is 14 residues. V lost 0 bases to trimming and J lost 4 bases, with 7 bases between them. Germline CDR1 and CDR2: SGHTA and FQGNSA. CDR3 residues: CASSLATLGNTIYF. CDR3 nucleotide sequence: TGTGCCAGCAGCTTAGCTACTCTGGGAAACACCATATATTTT. The full variable domain, its missing parts supplied by reference TRBV7-2 and TRBJ1-3, is GAGVSQSPSNKVTEKGKDVELRCDPISGHTALYWYRQSLGQGLEFLIYFQGNSAPDKSGLPSDRFSAERTGGSVSTLTIQRTQQEDSAVYLCASSLATLGNTIYFGEGSWLTVV.

This sequence joins TRBV19 and TRBJ2-1; 13 bases match TRBD2. The trim removed 6 bases at V and 4 bases at J, leaving 6 bases unmatched. Per the germline V gene, CDR1 is LNHDA and CDR2 is SQIVND (reference sequence). CDR3 size: 16 residues. The CDR3 here is CASRSGLAGQYNEQFF. CDR3 coding DNA: TGTGCCAGTAGATCGGGACTAGCGGGGCAGTACAATGAGCAGTTCTTC.

The chain couples TRBV7-8 to TRBJ1-2; 7 nucleotides agree with TRBD1. The CDR3 contains 14 residues. V dropped 5 bases and J dropped 5; count of bases not matched to a gene: 8. The germline CDR1 and CDR2 sequences are SGHVS and FQNEAQ. CDR3 residues: CASSRWDSSYGYTF. CDR3 in DNA: TGTGCCAGCAGCCGATGGGACAGCTCTTATGGCTACACCTTC.

As for this clone: Other DNA sequences of this sample code for an identical CDR3. The chain couples TRBV29-1 to TRBJ2-5, with TRBD1 as a possible D gene (5 bases). Trimming took 4 bases from V and 1 from J, leaving 7 bases between them. The CDR3 loop spans 12 amino acids. Germline-derived CDR1 and CDR2 are SQVTM and ANQGSEA. The CDR3: CSVGGGQETQYF. In nucleotides, the CDR3 is TGCAGCGTTGGGGGCGGCCAAGAGACCCAGTACTTC.

The J gene is TRBJ1-6, the V gene TRBV4-2; D uncertain. The CDR3 loop spans 13 amino acids. Germline values: CDR1 LGHNA, CDR2 YNFKEQ. V lost 4 bases and J lost 7, with 8 bases in between. CDR3 sequence: CASSLDPNSPLHF. The CDR3 region has the DNA TGTGCCAGCAGCCTTGACCCAAATTCACCCCTCCACTTT.

The chain employs TRBV6-4 and TRBJ2-3; TRBD2 might be the D (7 bases). Germline V lookup: CDR1 MRHNA, CDR2 SNTAGT. Trimming cost V 4 bases and J 8 bases, with 19 bases left between them. The CDR3 runs to 15 residues. The CDR3 spells CASSVVGGAEGTQYF. As DNA, the CDR3 is TGTGCCAGCAGTGTGGTAGGGGGGGCCGAAGGTACGCAGTATTTT.

This clone was picked up a small number of times. This chain connects TRBV29-1 to TRBJ1-1; 7 bases line up with TRBD1. After removal of 7 bases from V and 5 bases from J, the junction contained 7 bases not matched to a gene. This CDR3 spans 12 amino acids. Germline loops: CDR1 SQVTM, CDR2 ANQGSEA. The CDR3: CSADRDGTEAFF. In DNA, the CDR3 is TGCAGCGCTGACAGGGATGGAACTGAAGCTTTCTTT. The full variable domain, rest sourced from reference TRBV29-1 and TRBJ1-1, is SAVISQKPSRDICQRGTSLTIQCQVDSQVTMMFWYRQQPGQSLTLIATANQGSEATYESGFVIDKFPISRPNLTFSTLTVSNMSPEDSSIYLCSADRDGTEAFFGQGTRLTVV.

The V call is TRBV4-3, the J call TRBJ1-6, with D perhaps TRBD1 (6 bases). The CDR3 spans 15 residues. CDR1 and CDR2 from the germline V gene are LGHNA and YSLEER. Trimming removed 0 bases from V and 7 bases from J, with 10 bases in between. CDR3 in amino acids: CASSQDQGPNSPLHF. The CDR3 DNA reads TGCGCCAGCAGCCAAGATCAGGGGCCCAATTCACCCCTCCACTTT.

The chain carries TRBV7-9 and TRBJ2-7, with 7 positions matching TRBD1. V was pared by 5 bases and J by 2 bases, with 6 bases of the junction left unmatched. This CDR3 has 14 residues. Germline assignment: CDR1 SEHNR and CDR2 FQNEAQ (reference sequence). CDR3 nucleotide sequence: TGTGCCAGCAGCACACGTGGGACAGCCTACGAGCAGTACTTC. Translated, it gives CASSTRGTAYEQYF.

This clone was observed a single time. V usage is TRBV4-2 and J usage is TRBJ2-7, with a weak D call TRBD1 (6 bases). Between the trimmed V and J ends, which lost 7 bases and 6 bases, there was a span of 16 bases. CDR3 length: 13 residues. CDR1 is LGHNA, CDR2 YNFKEQ, per germline. The CDR3 reads CASTSESGVEQYF. CDR3 nucleotides: TGTGCCAGCACCTCCGAGTCAGGGGTCGAGCAGTACTTC.

This chain uses TRBV7-8 with TRBJ2-3; D is undetermined. The V gene's germline CDR1 is SGHVS and CDR2 FQNEAQ. V was clipped by 1 base and J by 6 bases, with 8 bases between them. The CDR3 has 13 amino acids. This CDR3 is CASSLVPGDTQYF. In nucleotides, the CDR3 is TGTGCCAGCAGCTTAGTGCCAGGCGATACGCAGTATTTT.

The chain has TRBV6-5 and TRBJ2-7; no firm D call. CDR3 size: 13 residues. V was pared by 5 bases and J by 4 bases, with 12 bases between. From germline, CDR1 is MNHEY and CDR2 SVGAGI. DNA of the CDR3: TGTGCCAGCAGTCCCGACGGAGTATACGAGCAGTACTTC. Its protein is CASSPDGVYEQYF.

The rearrangement links TRBV5-5 to TRBJ1-2, with 7 bases identical to TRBD1. CDR3 length equals 15 residues. With 0 bases clipped from V and 7 bases from J, the junction kept 9 bases outside the gene matches. CDR1 is SGHKS and CDR2 is YYEKEE in the germline V gene (reference sequence). The CDR3 is CASSLGGQFLGGYTF. CDR3 bases: TGTGCCAGCAGCTTGGGGGGACAGTTTTTAGGTGGCTACACCTTC. Combining the CDR3 with reference TRBV5-5 and TRBJ1-2 gives the whole variable domain DAGVTQSPTHLIKTRGQQVTLRCSPISGHKSVSWYQQVLGQGPQFIFQYYEKEERGRGNFPDRFSARQFPNYSSELNVNALLLGDSALYLCASSLGGQFLGGYTFGSGTRLTVV.

The chain combines TRBV5-1 with TRBJ2-3; no clear D gene. V was pared by 0 bases and J by 4 bases, with 9 bases between. The CDR3 covers 14 residues. Germline V gene sequence: CDR1 SGHRS, CDR2 YFSETQ. The CDR3 DNA reads as TGCGCCAGCAGCTTGGAAAAAGTGGCAGATACGCAGTATTTT. Its protein is CASSLEKVADTQYF.

The genes are TRBV19 and TRBJ1-4; D might be TRBD1 (5 bases). This CDR3 has 13 residues. Trimming removed 6 bases at V and 7 bases at J, with 12 bases between. The germline CDR1 and CDR2 sequences are LNHDA and SQIVND (reference sequence). CDR3 in amino acids: CASRAQGSEKLFF. The CDR3 nucleotides are TGTGCCAGTAGGGCCCAGGGAAGTGAAAAACTGTTTTTT.

The V call is TRBV5-1, the J call TRBJ1-5; D is ambiguous. Germline CDR1 and CDR2: SGHRS and YFSETQ. The CDR3 extends over 15 amino acids. V was trimmed by 0 bases and J by 4 bases, leaving 11 bases between them. DNA for the CDR3: TGCGCCAGCAGCTTGGTTGGCAGCCTAAATCAGCCCCAGCATTTT. Translated: CASSLVGSLNQPQHF.